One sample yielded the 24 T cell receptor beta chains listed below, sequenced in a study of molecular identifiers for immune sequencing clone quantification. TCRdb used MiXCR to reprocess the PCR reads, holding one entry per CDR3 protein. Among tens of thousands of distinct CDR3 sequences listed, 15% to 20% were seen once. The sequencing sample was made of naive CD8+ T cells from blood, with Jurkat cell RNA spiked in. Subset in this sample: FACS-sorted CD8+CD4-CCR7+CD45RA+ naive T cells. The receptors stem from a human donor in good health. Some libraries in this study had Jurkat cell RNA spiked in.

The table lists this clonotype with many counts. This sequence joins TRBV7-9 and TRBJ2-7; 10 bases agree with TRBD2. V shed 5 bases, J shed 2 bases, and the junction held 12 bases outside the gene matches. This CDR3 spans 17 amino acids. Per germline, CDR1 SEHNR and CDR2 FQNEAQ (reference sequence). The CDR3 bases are TGTGCCAGCAGCGGAATAGCGGGAGGCCAGTCCCCCTACGAGCAGTACTTC. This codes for CASSGIAGGQSPYEQYF.

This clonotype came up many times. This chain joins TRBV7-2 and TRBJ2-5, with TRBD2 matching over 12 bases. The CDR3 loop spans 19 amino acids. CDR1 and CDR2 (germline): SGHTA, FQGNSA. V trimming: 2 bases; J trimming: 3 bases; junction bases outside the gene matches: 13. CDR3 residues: CASSLFHLKTSGRKETQYF. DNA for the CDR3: TGTGCCAGCAGCTTATTCCACCTCAAGACTAGCGGGAGAAAAGAGACCCAGTACTTC.

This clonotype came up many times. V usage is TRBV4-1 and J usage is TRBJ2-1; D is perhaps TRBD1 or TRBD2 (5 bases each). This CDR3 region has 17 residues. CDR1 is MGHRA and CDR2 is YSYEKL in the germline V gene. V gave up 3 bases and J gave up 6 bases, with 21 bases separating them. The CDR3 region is CASSHATGTERSNEQFF. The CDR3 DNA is TGCGCCAGCAGCCATGCCACCGGGACCGAGAGGTCCAATGAGCAGTTCTTC.

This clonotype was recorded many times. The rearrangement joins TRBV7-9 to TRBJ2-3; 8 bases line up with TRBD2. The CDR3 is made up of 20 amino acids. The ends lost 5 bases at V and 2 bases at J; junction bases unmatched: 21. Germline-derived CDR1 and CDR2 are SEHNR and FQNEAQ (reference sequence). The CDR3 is CASSPTSLAGGQTDTDTQYF. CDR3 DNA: TGTGCCAGCAGCCCCACCTCTTTGGCGGGAGGCCAAACAGACACAGATACGCAGTATTTT. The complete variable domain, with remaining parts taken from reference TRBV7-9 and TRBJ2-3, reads DTGVSQNPRHKITKRGQNVTFRCDPISEHNRLYWYRQTLGQGPEFLTYFQNEAQLEKSRLLSDRFSAERPKGSFSTLEIQRTEQGDSAMYLCASSPTSLAGGQTDTDTQYFGPGTRLTVL.

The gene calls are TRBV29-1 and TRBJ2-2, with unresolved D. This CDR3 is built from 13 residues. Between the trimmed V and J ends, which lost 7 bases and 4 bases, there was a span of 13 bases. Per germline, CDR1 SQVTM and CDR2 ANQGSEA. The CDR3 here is CSDRGSRTGELFF. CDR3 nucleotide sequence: TGCAGCGATAGAGGCTCACGCACCGGGGAGCTGTTTTTT.

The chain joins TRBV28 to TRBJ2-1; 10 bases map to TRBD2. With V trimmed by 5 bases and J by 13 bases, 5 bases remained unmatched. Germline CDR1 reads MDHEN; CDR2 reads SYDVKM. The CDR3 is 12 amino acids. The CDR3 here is CASSPGTSEQFF. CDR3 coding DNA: TGTGCCAGCAGTCCCGGGACTAGCGAACAGTTCTTC.

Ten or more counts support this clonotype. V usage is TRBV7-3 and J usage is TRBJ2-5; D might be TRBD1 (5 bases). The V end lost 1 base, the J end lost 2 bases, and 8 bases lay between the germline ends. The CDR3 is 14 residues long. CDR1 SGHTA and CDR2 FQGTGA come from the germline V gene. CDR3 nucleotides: TGTGCCAGCAGCTTAAGACAGCTACAAGAGACCCAGTACTTC. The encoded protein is CASSLRQLQETQYF.

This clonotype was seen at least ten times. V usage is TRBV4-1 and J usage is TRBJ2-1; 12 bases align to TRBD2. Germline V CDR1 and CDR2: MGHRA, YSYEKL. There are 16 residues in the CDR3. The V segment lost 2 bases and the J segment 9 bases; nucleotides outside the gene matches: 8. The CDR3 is CASSQLTSGRNIEQFF. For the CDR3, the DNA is TGCGCCAGCAGCCAACTGACTAGCGGGAGAAATATTGAGCAGTTCTTC.

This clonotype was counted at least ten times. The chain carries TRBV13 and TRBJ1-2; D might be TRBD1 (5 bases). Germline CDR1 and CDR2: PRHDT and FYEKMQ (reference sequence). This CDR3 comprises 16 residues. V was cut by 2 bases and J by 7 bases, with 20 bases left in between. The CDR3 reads CASSLYRDSKPPGYTF. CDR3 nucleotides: TGTGCCAGCAGCTTATATCGGGACTCAAAGCCCCCTGGCTACACCTTC.

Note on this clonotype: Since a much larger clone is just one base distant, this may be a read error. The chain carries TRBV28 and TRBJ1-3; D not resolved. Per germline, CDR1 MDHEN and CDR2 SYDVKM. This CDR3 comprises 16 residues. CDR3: CARSSSVFRSGNTIYF. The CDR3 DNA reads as TGTGCCCGCAGTTCAAGCGTCTTTCGCTCTGGAAACACCATATATTTT.

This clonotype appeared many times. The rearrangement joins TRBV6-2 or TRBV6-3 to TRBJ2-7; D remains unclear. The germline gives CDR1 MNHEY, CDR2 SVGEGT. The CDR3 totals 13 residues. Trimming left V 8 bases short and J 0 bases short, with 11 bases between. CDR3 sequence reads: CASENTRSYEQYF. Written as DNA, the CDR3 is TGTGCCAGCGAAAACACCCGCTCCTACGAGCAGTACTTC.

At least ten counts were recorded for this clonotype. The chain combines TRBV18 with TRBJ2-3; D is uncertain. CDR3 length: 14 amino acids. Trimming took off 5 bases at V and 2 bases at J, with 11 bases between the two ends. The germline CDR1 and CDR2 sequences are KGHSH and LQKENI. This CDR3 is CASSSSGNTDTQYF. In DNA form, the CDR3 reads TGTGCCAGCTCATCCTCTGGGAACACAGATACGCAGTATTTT.

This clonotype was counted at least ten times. The CDR3 is CASILGLPHNEQFF. In DNA form, the CDR3 reads TGTGCCAGCATCTTGGGGTTGCCCCACAATGAGCAGTTCTTC. The V call is TRBV6-1, the J call TRBJ2-1; D not resolved. This CDR3 is 14 amino acids long. The germline gives CDR1 MNHNS, CDR2 SASEGT. Trimming stripped 7 bases from V and 5 bases from J, with 15 bases between.

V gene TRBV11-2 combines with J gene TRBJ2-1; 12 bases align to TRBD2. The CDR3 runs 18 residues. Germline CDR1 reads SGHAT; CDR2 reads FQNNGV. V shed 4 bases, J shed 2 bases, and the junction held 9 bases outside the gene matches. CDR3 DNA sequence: TGTGCCAGCAGCTCCTTACTAGCGGGAGGTGGGGCCTACAATGAGCAGTTCTTC. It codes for CASSSLLAGGGAYNEQFF.

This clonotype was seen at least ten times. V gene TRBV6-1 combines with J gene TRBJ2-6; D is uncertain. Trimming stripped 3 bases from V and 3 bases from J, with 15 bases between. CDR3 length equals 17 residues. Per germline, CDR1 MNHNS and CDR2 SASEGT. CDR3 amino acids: CASSEWPGDGGANVLTF. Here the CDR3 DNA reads TGTGCCAGCAGTGAGTGGCCCGGAGATGGTGGGGCCAACGTCCTGACTTTC.

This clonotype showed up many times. The CDR3 DNA reads TGTGCCAGCAGCCCCGGGGTCGGACTAGCGGGATCCGAGCAGTACTTC. Protein sequence: CASSPGVGLAGSEQYF. The chain links TRBV7-9 to TRBJ2-7; 12 bases fit TRBD2. Germline lookup yields CDR1 SEHNR and CDR2 FQNEAQ (reference sequence). The junction had 11 bases not matched to a gene; V was cut back by 5 bases and J by 6 bases. The CDR3 spans 16 residues.

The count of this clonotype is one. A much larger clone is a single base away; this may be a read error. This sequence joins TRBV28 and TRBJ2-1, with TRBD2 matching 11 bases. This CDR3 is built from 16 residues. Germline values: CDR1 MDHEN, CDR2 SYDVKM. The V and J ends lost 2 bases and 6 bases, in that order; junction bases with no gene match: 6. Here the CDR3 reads CASSLHGLAGCNEQFF. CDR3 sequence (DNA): TGTGCCAGCAGTTTACACGGACTAGCGGGCTGCAATGAGCAGTTCTTC.

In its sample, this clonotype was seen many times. DNA for the CDR3: TGTGCCAGCAGCTTTACGGGACAGCTAAACACTGAAGCTTTCTTT. Encoded protein: CASSFTGQLNTEAFF. The chain joins TRBV3-1 to TRBJ1-1; 7 bases agree with TRBD1. J was trimmed by 2 bases and V by 5 bases; bases with no gene match: 8. The germline V gene encodes CDR1 LGHDT and CDR2 YNNKEL (reference sequence). CDR3 length: 15 residues.

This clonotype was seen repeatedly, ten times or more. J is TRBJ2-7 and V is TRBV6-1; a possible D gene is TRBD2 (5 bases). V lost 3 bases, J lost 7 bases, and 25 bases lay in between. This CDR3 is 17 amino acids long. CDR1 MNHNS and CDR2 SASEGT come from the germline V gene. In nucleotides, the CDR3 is TGTGCCAGCAGTGACGGAGGAGCCGGAGTTACCCGTTTGGAGCAGTACTTC. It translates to CASSDGGAGVTRLEQYF.

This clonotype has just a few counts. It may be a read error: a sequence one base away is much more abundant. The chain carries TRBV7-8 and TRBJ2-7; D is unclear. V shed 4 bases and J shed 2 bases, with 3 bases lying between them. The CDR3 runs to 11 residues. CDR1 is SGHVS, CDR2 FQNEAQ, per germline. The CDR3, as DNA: TGTGCCAGCAGCTCCCCCTACGAGCAGTACTTC. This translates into CASSSPYEQYF.

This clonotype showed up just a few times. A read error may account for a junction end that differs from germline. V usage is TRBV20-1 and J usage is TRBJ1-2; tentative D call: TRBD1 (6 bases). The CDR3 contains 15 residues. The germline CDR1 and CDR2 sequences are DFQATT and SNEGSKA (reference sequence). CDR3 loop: CGAQSGGADAYGYTF. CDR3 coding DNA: TGCGGTGCCCAATCGGGGGGGGCAGACGCGTATGGCTACACCTTC.

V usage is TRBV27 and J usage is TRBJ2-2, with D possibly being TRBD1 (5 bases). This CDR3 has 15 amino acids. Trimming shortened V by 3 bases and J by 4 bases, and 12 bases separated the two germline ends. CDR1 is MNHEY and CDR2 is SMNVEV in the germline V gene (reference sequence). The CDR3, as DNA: TGTGCCAGCAGTTTCGGCCTAGGGGCCACCGGGGAGCTGTTTTTT. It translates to CASSFGLGATGELFF.

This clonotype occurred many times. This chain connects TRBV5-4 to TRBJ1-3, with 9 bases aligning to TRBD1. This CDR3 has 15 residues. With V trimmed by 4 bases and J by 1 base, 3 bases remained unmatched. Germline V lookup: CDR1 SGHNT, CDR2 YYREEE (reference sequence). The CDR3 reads CASSPGTGSGNTIYF. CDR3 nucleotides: TGTGCCAGCAGCCCGGGGACAGGGTCTGGAAACACCATATATTTT.

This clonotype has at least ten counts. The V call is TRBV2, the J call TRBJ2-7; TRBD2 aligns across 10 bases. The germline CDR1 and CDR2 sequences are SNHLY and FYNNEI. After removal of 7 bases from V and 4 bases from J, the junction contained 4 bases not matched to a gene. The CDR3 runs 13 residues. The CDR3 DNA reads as TGTGCCAGCACTAGCGGGAGTAGGTACGAGCAGTACTTC. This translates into CASTSGSRYEQYF.